The clone carrying this T cell receptor beta chain has just a few counts. Its antigen is unknown. This sample is drawn from a study of blood T cells in healthy people across ages. Donors gave around 10 milliliters of peripheral blood apiece. Overall study results and limits: For the donors, CMV status was unknown and possibly confounded expanded clonotype changes. Observed TCR beta diversity per million T cells went down as age went up. This fall followed a roughly linear course with age.

The V end was cut by 3 bases, the J end by 0 bases, with 15 bases between. Per the germline V gene, CDR1 is ENHRY and CDR2 is SYGVKD. The CDR3 has 16 amino acids. Through a sample-barcoded 5' primer and a J-beta primer mix, a second PCR was run for roughly 7 to 11 cycles. TCRdb fed the 5' RACE reads into MiXCR, producing one record per CDR3 protein. The sample records some 1.5 million distinct CDR3 sequences, approximately 30% being singletons. This TCR was recovered from a woman aged 25 to 39 in good health. V is TRBV10-3 and J is TRBJ2-7, with D perhaps matching TRBD1 (5 bases). What was sequenced was blood. The chain's CDR3 is CAISDRRQLSSYEQYF. Here the CDR3 DNA reads TGTGCCATCAGTGACCGACGACAGTTGAGCTCCTACGAGCAGTACTTC.